The clone carrying this TCR beta chain was seen at least ten times. Its specificity is unknown. The sample is drawn from a study of regulatory T cells in long-lasting Graves disease. Germline V lookup: CDR1 MNHEY, CDR2 SVGAGI. CDR3 length: 15 amino acids. Trimming pared 2 bases from V and 4 bases from J, leaving 12 bases between. Whole-study findings and limits: The study found persistent patients shared more public clonotypes (roughly 2,500) than new patients (over 900).

Building of the TCR beta libraries involved iRepertoire HTBI primers and Arm-PCR of CDR3 regions. TCRdb called the multiplex PCR reads again in MiXCR, with one record for every CDR3 protein. Counted here are roughly 500,000 distinct CDR3 sequences, about 22% occurring once; the ten biggest clones make up less than 9%. The time point denotes: persistent/refractory GD, antithyroid drugs over 5 years with positive TRAb. Extracted PBMC RNA gave rise to the TCR library. The TCR originated in a female donor with Graves disease. V usage is TRBV6-5 and J usage is TRBJ1-3; D may be TRBD1 (5 bases). The sequencing used peripheral blood mononuclear cells (PBMCs), collected when the disease was refractory, from a patient treated with antithyroid drugs. Here the CDR3 reads CASSYAGRLGNTIYF. Written as DNA, the CDR3 is TGTGCCAGCAGTTACGCGGGACGGCTCGGAAACACCATATATTTT.